This record concerns one TCR beta chain sequence. Antigen: not known. These data originate in a study of cytomegalovirus exposure and HLA in healthy donors. 13 Jbeta primers and 60 Vbeta primers were used for the PCR. Sequencing used immunoSEQ multiplex PCR; TCRdb keeps in-frame clones, though not all of them. In the table there are about 110,000 clones, more than 70% of which are singletons. Study-level findings and limits: Common viral pathogens (according to a later analysis) appeared linked to several of the most significant clusters.

The CDR3 totals 16 residues. The V gene end was trimmed by 7 bases and the J gene end by 5 bases; junction bases not matched to a gene: 13. Germline loops: CDR1 LNHDA, CDR2 SQIVND (reference sequence). Sequencing was performed on PBMCs. This chain links TRBV19 with TRBJ1-2; 10 nucleotides agree with TRBD1. This receptor was obtained from a man aged 35-49 years in good health and CMV-seronegative. CDR3 DNA: TGTGCCAGTACTCCGTGGACAGGGGGTAAAGTGTATGGCTACACCTTC. This encodes CASTPWTGGKVYGYTF.